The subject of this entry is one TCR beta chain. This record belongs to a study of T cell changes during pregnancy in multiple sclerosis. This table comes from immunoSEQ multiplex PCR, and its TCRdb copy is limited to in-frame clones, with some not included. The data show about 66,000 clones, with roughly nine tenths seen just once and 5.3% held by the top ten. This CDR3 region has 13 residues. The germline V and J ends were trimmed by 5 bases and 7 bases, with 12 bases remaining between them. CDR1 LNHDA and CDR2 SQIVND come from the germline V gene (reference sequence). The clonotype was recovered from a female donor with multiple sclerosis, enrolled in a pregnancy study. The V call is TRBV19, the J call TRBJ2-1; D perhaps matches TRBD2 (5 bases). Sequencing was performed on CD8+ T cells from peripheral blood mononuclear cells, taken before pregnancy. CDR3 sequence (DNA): TGTGCCAGTAGTCCCGGGGTAATGAATGAGCAGTTCTTC. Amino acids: CASSPGVMNEQFF.